The T cell receptor beta chain described here comes from a study of molecular identifiers for immune sequencing clone quantification. Findings and caveats of the study: Whereas clones above 20 RNA copies held under 1% of naive-cell molecules, they held over 97% of effector molecules.

Generation of bulk TCR libraries relied on previously described methods and listed TCR primers. A single record per CDR3 protein comes from TCRdb applying MiXCR to the PCR reads. The top ten clones hold under 0.95% of a sample with about 320,000 distinct CDR3 sequences, 20% to 25% of them seen once. This clonotype has ten or more counts. Its antigen is not identified. The V end was cut by 4 bases, the J end by 3 bases, with 10 bases between. The length of the CDR3 is 13 residues. In germline, CDR1 is LGHDT, CDR2 YNNKEL (reference sequence). This chain joins TRBV3-1 and TRBJ2-7; D is possibly TRBD1 (6 bases). The sequenced sample was naive CD8+ T cells from blood, with Jurkat cell RNA spiked in. Subset noted: FACS-sorted CD8+CD4-CCR7+CD45RA+ naive T cells. The clonotype was recovered from a human donor in good health. Some libraries in this study had Jurkat cell RNA spiked in. The CDR3 reads CASSPGTFYEQYF. CDR3 DNA sequence: TGTGCCAGCAGCCCCGGGACATTCTACGAGCAGTACTTC.